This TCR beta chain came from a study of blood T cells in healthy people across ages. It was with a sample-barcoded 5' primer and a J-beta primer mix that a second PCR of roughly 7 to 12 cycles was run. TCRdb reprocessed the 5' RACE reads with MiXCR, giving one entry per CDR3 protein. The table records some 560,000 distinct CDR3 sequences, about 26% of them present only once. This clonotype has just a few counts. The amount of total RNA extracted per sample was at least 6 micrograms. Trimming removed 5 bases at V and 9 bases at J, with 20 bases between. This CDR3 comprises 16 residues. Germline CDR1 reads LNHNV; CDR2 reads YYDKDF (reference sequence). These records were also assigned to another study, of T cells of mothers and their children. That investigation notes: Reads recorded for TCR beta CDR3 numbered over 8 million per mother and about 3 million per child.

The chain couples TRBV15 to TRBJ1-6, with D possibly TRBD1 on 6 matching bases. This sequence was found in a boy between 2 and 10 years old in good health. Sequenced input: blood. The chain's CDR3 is CATSPGGTFIISPLHF. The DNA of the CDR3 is TGTGCCACCAGCCCGGGGGGGACATTTATAATTTCACCCCTCCACTTT.